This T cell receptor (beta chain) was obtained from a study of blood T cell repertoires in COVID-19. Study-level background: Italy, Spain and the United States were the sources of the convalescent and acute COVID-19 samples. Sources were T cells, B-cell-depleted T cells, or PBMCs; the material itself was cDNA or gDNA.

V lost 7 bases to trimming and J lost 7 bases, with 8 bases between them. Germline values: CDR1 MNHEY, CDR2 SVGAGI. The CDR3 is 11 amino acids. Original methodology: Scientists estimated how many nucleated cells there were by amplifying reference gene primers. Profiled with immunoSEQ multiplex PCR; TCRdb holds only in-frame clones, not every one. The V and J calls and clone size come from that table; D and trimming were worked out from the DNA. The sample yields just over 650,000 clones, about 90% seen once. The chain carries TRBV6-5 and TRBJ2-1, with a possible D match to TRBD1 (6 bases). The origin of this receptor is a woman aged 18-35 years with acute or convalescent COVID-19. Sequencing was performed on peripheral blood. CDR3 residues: CASKRGNEQFF. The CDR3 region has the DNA TGTGCCAGCAAGAGGGGGAATGAGCAGTTCTTC.